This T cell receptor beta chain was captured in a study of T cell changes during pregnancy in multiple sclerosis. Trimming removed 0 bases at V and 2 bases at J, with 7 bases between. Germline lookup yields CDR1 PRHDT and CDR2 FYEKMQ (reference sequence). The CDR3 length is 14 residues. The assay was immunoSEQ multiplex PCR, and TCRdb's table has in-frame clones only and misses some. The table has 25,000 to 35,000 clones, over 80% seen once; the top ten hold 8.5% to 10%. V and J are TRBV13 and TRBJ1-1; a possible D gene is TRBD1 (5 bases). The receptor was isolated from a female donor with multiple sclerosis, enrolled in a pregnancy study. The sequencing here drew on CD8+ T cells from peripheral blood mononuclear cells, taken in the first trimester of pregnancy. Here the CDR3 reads CASSLGGVNTEAFF. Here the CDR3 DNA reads TGTGCCAGCAGCTTAGGAGGGGTCAACACTGAAGCTTTCTTT.